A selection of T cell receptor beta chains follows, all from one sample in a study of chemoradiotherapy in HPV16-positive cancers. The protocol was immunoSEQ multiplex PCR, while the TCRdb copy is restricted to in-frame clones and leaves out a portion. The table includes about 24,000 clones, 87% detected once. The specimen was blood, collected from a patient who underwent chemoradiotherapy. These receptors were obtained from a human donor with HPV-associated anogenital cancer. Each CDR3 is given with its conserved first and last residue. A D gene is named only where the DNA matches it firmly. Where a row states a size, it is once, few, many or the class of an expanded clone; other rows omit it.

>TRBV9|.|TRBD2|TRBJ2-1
TGTGCCAGCAGCGTAGAAGCGGGGAGCAATGAGCAGTTCTTC
CASSVEAGSNEQFF
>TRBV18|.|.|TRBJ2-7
TGTGCCAGCTCACCCCTTACCGGGGGTATCTACGAGCAGTACTTC
CASSPLTGGIYEQYF
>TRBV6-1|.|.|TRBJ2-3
TGTGCCAGCAGTGAGGGGCCAGGTCTTCCAGATACGCAGTATTTT
CASSEGPGLPDTQYF
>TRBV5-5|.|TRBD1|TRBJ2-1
TGTGCCAGCAGCTTGGCGGGGGACAGGGTCAATGAGCAGTTCTTC
CASSLAGDRVNEQFF
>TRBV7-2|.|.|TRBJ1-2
TGTGCCAGCAGCTTAGTTGGGTTCGCCTACACCTTC
CASSLVGFAYTF
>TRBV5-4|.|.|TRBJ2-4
TGTGCCAGCAGCTTGGATCCGGGGGAAAACATTCAGTACTTC
CASSLDPGENIQYF
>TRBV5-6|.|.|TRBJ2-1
TGTGCCAGCAGCTTTTCACCCGGCGGGGAACGGAATGAGCAGTTCTTC
CASSFSPGGERNEQFF
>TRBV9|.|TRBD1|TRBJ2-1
TGTGCCAGCAGCGTAGCCCCGGGACAGGGCAATGAGCAGTTCTTC
CASSVAPGQGNEQFF
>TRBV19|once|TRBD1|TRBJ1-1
TGTGCCAGTAGTCCCATGGACAGGGGGCTGGGGAACACTGAAGCTTTCTTT
CASSPMDRGLGNTEAFF
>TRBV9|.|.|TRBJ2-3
TGTGCCAGCAATCCAGGGGTCCGCACAGATACGCAGTATTTT
CASNPGVRTDTQYF
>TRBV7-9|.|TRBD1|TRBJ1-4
TGTGCCAGCAGCGATCCCCCCCGGACAGGGGAATCTGAAAAACTGTTTTTT
CASSDPPRTGESEKLFF
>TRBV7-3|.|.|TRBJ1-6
TGTGCCAGCAGCCAGGACTCAGCCTATAATTCACCCCTCCACTTT
CASSQDSAYNSPLHF
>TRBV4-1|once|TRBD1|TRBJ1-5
TGCGCCAGCAGCCAAGAGGCTCTGGACAGGGGGGTCAATCAGCCCCAGCATTTT
CASSQEALDRGVNQPQHF
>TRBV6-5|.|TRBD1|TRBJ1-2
TGTGCCAGCAGTCACCCGGGACAGGGGTATGGCTACACCTTC
CASSHPGQGYGYTF
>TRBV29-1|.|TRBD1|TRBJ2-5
TGCAGCGTTGGATCAGGGGGTTTGGAGACCCAGTACTTC
CSVGSGGLETQYF
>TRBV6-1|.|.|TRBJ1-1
TGTGCCAGCAGTGAGGTAGGGAACACTGAAGCTTTCTTT
CASSEVGNTEAFF
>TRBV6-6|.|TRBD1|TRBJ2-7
TGTGCCAGCAGAACTGGGACAGGGTATGGGTACGAGCAGTACTTC
CASRTGTGYGYEQYF
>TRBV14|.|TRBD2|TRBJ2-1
TGTGCCAGCAGCCTGAGCCGACTAGCGCTAAGCTCCTACAATGAGCAGTTCTTC
CASSLSRLALSSYNEQFF
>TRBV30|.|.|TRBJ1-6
TGTGCCTGGGAGGATATCCCGGGGGGTATGGTCCGGGATTCACCCCTCCACTTT
CAWEDIPGGMVRDSPLHF
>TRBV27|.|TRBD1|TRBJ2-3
TGTGCCAGCAGTTTCCCGGGACAGGGAAGCACAGATACGCAGTATTTT
CASSFPGQGSTDTQYF
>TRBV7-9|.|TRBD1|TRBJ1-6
TGTGCCAGCCGGACAGGATTTAATTCACCCCTCCACTTT
CASRTGFNSPLHF
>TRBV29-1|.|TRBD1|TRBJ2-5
TGCAGCGTAACCGGGACAGGGGCGGGGTTGGAGACCCAGTACTTC
CSVTGTGAGLETQYF
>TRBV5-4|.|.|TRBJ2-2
TGTGCCAGCAGCTCTCCCAGACAGCACACCGGGGAGCTGTTTTTT
CASSSPRQHTGELFF
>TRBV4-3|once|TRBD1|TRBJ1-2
TGCGCCAGCAGCCTCGGTCCGGGGACAGCCGACTATGGCTACACCTTC
CASSLGPGTADYGYTF
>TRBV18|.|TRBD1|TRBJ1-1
TGTGCCAGCTCTTACACAAACAGGGGTACAGCTGAAGCTTTCTTT
CASSYTNRGTAEAFF
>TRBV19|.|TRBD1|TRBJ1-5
TGTGCCAGTAGAACAGGGGCGCCGGGCAATCAGCCCCAGCATTTT
CASRTGAPGNQPQHF
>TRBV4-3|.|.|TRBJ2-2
TGCGCCAGCAGCCAAGAACTAGGGGGGACCGGGGAGCTGTTTTTT
CASSQELGGTGELFF
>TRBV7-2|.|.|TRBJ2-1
TGTGCCAGCAGCCCACGGGGAACCTCCTACAATGAGCAGTTCTTC
CASSPRGTSYNEQFF
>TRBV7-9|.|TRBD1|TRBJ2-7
TGTGCCAGCAGCGCCACAGGGGGCGTCCTCTACGAGCAGTACTTC
CASSATGGVLYEQYF
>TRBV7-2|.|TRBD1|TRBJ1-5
TGTGCCAGCAGCTTCGGACAGGGGAACAATCAGCCCCAGCATTTT
CASSFGQGNNQPQHF
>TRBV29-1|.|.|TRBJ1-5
TGCAGCGTTTGGGAGAGGCCGCAGCCCCAGCATTTT
CSVWERPQPQHF
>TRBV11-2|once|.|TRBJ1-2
TGTGCCAGCAGCTTATTGCCAGATGGGTATGGCTACACCTTC
CASSLLPDGYGYTF
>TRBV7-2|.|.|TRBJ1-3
TGTGCCAGCAGCTTAGCGGACACTTTCTCTGGAAACACCATATATTTT
CASSLADTFSGNTIYF
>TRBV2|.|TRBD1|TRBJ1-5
TGTGCCAGCAGTTCAACAGGGGGCAAGGCTCAGCCCCAGCATTTT
CASSSTGGKAQPQHF
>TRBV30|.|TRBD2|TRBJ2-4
TGTGCCTGGTCGAAGGGTCGGGGGGACATTCAGTACTTC
CAWSKGRGDIQYF
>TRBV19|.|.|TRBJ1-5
TGTGCCAGTAGTGGCTACAATCAGCCCCAGCATTTT
CASSGYNQPQHF
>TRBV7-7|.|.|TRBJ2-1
TGTGCTAGCAGCTTGGTGCAGGAGAATGAGCAGTTCTTC
CASSLVQENEQFF
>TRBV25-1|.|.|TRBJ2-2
TGTGCCAGCACCTCGTCGGGGCTAACTGAACACCGGGGAGCTGTTTTT
CASTSSGLTEHRGAVF
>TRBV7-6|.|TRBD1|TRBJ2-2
TGTGCCAGCAGCTTAGTATACGGACAGGCCGGGGAGCTGTTTTTT
CASSLVYGQAGELFF
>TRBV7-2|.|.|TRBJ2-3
TGTGCCAGCAGCCCTGTGGGCGGTAATACGCAGTATTTT
CASSPVGGNTQYF
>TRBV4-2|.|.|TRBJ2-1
TGTGCCAGCAGCCAAGACCGGGACCCACGACCCAATGAGCAGTTCTTC
CASSQDRDPRPNEQFF
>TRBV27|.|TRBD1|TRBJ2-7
TGTGCCAGCAGTTTACTCCCGGGACAGGGCCCCTACGAGCAGTACTTC
CASSLLPGQGPYEQYF
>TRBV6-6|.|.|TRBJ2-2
TGTGCCAGCAGGCTGATTCAGGGATTGTTCACCGGGGAGCTGTTTTTT
CASRLIQGLFTGELFF
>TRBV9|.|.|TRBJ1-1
TGTGCCAGCAGCGTAGATCCATCGGGCAGGGTGAACACTGAAGCTTTCTTT
CASSVDPSGRVNTEAFF
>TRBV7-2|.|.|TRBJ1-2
TGTGCCAGCAGCACTTGGACAACAGGTGATGGCTACACCTTC
CASSTWTTGDGYTF
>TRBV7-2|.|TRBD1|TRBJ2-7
TGTGCCAGCAGCCCGGTCTTGGGGACAGGGTACGAGCAGTACTTC
CASSPVLGTGYEQYF
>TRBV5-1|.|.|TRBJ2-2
TGCGCCAGCAGCCCGGTGGGGGCCGGGGAGCTGTTTTTT
CASSPVGAGELFF
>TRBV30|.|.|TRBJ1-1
TGTGCCTGGACCGTATCGGAGAACACTGAAGCTTTCTTT
CAWTVSENTEAFF
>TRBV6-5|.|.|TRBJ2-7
TGTGCCAGCAGCCCGGGACGGTTTGTTGCCTACGAGCAGTACTTC
CASSPGRFVAYEQYF
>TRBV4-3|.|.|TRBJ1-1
TGCGCCAGCAGCCAAGATTACGGGAGGGTATCTGAAGCTTTCTTT
CASSQDYGRVSEAFF